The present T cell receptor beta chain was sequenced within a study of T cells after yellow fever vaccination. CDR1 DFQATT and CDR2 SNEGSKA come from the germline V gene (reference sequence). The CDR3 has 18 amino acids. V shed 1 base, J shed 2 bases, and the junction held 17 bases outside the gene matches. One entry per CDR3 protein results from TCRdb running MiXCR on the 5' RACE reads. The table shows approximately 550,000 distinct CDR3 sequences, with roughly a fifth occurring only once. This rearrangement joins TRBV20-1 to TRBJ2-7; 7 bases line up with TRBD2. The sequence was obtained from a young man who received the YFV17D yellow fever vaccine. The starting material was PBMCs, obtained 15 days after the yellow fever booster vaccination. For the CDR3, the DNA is TGCAGTGCTAGAGGTTTGGACAACCGGGCGGGAGTTACCTACGAGCAGTACTTC. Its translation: CSARGLDNRAGVTYEQYF.